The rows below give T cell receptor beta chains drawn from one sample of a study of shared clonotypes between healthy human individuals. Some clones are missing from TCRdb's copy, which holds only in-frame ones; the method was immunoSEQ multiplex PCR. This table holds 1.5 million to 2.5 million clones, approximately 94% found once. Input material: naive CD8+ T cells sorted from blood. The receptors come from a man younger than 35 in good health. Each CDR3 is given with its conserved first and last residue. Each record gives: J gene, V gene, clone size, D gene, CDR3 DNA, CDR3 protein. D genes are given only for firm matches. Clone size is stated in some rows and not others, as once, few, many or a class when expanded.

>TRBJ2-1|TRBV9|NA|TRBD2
TGTGCCAGCAGCGTAGGCCCCGGGACTAGCCCCAATGAGCAGTTCTTC
CASSVGPGTSPNEQFF
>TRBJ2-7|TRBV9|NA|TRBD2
TGTGCCAGCAGCGTCGGACTGGCGGGGGTCCACGAGCAGTACTTC
CASSVGLAGVHEQYF
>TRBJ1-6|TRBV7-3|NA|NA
TGTGCCAGCAGCTTAGGGGGGGTCTCACCCCTCCACTTT
CASSLGGVSPLHF
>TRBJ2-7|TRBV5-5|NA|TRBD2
TGTGCCAGCAGCCAAGAAGGACTAGCTCCTTACGAGCAGTACTTC
CASSQEGLAPYEQYF
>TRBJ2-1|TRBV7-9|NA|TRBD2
TGTGCCAGCAGCTTAGGAATTAGCGGGATACTTGGCAATGAGCAGTTCTTC
CASSLGISGILGNEQFF
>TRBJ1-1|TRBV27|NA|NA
TGTGCCAGCAGTTTTGGGGCGGCCACTGAAGCTTTCTTT
CASSFGAATEAFF
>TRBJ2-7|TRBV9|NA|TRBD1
TGTGCCAGCAGCGTAGGGGCAGGGGGCTCCTACGAGCAGTACTTC
CASSVGAGGSYEQYF
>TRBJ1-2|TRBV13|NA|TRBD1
TGTGCCAGCAGCCTTAGTAGGACAGGGGGCGAATATAACTATGGCTACACCTTC
CASSLSRTGGEYNYGYTF
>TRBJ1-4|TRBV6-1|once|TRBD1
TGTGCCAGCAGGGAAAGCCCCGGACAGGGTGCATTCGAAGGGGAAAAACTGTTTTTT
CASRESPGQGAFEGEKLFF
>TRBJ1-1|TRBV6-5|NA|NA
TGTGCCAGCAGTTATTTTTCAGTGGCCGGCACTGAAGCTTTCTTT
CASSYFSVAGTEAFF
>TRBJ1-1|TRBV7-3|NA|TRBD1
TGTGCCAGCAGCTTGGACAGGGGGCGACCGTCGGGCGCCACTGAAGCTTTCTTT
CASSLDRGRPSGATEAFF
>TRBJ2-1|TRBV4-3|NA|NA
TGCGCCAGCAGCCAAGTAACGGGGGACAATGAGCAGTTCTTC
CASSQVTGDNEQFF
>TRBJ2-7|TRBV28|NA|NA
TGTGCCAGCAGTTTAACACAGGGCCTCTCCTACGAGCAGTACTTC
CASSLTQGLSYEQYF
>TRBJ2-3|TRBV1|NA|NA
TGCACCAGCAGCCCCGGACTAGCGGGGCGTAGCACAGATACGCAGTATTTT
CTSSPGLAGRSTDTQYF
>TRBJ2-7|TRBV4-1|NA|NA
TGCGCCAGCAGCTTAAGTGTCAGGGACTACGAGCAGTACTTC
CASSLSVRDYEQYF
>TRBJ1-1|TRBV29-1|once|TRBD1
TGCAGCGTGGGACAGGGGGCGGGTGTGGCCACTGAAGCTTTCTTT
CSVGQGAGVATEAFF
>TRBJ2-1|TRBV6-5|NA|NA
TGTGCCCTCCCGCCTAGAGTCTACAATGAGCAGTTCTTC
CALPPRVYNEQFF
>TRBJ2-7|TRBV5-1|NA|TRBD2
TGCGCCAGCAGCCCGGGACTAGCGGGATTGGGCGAGCAGTACTTC
CASSPGLAGLGEQYF
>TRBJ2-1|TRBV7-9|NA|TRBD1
TGTGCCAGCAGCTTAATGATGGGGGCCCAGGGGACAGCACACAATGAGCAGTTCTTC
CASSLMMGAQGTAHNEQFF
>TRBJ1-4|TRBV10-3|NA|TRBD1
TGTGCCATCAGTGAGTCTCGGGGGACAGGGCGGGAAAAACTGTTTTTT
CAISESRGTGREKLFF
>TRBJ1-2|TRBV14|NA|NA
TGTGCCAGCAGCTTATATTCACTGGGATCAAACTATGGCTACACCTTC
CASSLYSLGSNYGYTF
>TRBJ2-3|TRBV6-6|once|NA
TGTGCCAGCAGTTACACATATGAGACAGATACGCAGTATTTT
CASSYTYETDTQYF
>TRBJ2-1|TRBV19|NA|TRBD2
TGTGCCAGTGGGGGGACTAGCGTGCATGAGCAGTTCTTC
CASGGTSVHEQFF
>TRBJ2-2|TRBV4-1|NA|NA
TGCGCCAGCAGCCAATCCCCGGTTTCCGGGGAGCTGTTTTTT
CASSQSPVSGELFF
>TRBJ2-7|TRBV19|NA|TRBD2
TGTGCCAGTCGGGGGGAAACTCCCTACGAGCAGTACTTC
CASRGETPYEQYF
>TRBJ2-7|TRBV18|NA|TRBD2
TGTGCCAGCTCACCAACAGCGGGGGGGCTTTTCTACGAGCAGTACTTC
CASSPTAGGLFYEQYF
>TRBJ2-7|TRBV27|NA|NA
TGTGCCAGCAGTTTATCTACAGGCTCCTACGAGCAGTACTTC
CASSLSTGSYEQYF
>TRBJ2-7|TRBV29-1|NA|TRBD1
TGCAGCGTGGGGGGACAGGGGGACCATACCTACGAGCAGTACTTC
CSVGGQGDHTYEQYF
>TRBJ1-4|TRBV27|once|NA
TGTGCCAGCAGTGAAACAACTAATGAAAAACTGTTTTTT
CASSETTNEKLFF
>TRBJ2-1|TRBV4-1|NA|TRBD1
TGCGCCAGCAGCCAAGAGGGACAGGGGCCTGGGGAGCAGTTCTTC
CASSQEGQGPGEQFF
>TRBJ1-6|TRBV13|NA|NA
TGTGCCAGCAGCCCCCAGGGGTTTTCAAGCTCACCCCTCCACTTT
CASSPQGFSSSPLHF
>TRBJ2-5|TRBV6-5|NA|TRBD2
TGTGCCAGCAGTTACTCGGGACTAGGGGAGACCCAGTACTTC
CASSYSGLGETQYF
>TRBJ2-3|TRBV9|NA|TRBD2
TGTGCCAGCAGCGGGCTCGCGGGGGGGAGCACAGATACGCAGTATTTT
CASSGLAGGSTDTQYF
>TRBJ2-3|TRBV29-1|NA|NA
TGCAGCGTTGAAGATATAAACCAGCGGAATACGCAGTATTTT
CSVEDINQRNTQYF
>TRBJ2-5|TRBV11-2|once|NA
TGTGCCAGCAGCTTAGTGGAGGGGATTAACTCTCAAGAGACCCAGTACTTC
CASSLVEGINSQETQYF
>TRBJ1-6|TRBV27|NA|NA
TGTGCCAGCACCTCCAGGAGCTCCTATAATTCACCCCTCCACTTT
CASTSRSSYNSPLHF
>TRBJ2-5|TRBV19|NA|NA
TGTGCCAGTAGCCGCGGGGTGGTGGCGGTACAAGAGACCCAGTACTTC
CASSRGVVAVQETQYF
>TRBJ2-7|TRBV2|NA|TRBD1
TGTGCCAGCAGCGGACAGGGGGTACTCCACGAGCAGTACTTC
CASSGQGVLHEQYF
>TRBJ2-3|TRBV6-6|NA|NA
TGTGCCAGCAGTCCGGGGTCTAGCACAGATACGCAGTATTTT
CASSPGSSTDTQYF
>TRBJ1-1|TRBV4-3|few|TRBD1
TGCGCCAGCAGCCAGGGTCGGACCCCACAGGGGACCGGTGAAGCTTTCTTT
CASSQGRTPQGTGEAFF
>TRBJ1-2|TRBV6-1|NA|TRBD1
TGTGCCAGCAGTGAACAAGGGGGCGCAGGTGGCTACACCTTC
CASSEQGGAGGYTF
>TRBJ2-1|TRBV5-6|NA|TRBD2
TGTGCCAGCAGCTTGGCCGGGACTAGCTTCGTAGATGAGCAGTTCTTC
CASSLAGTSFVDEQFF
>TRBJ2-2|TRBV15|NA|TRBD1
TGTGCCACCCATTTACAGGGGGCGCCCACCGGGGAGCTGTTTTTT
CATHLQGAPTGELFF
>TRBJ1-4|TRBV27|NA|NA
TGTGCCAGCGGGCAGGGAAATGAAAAACTGTTTTTT
CASGQGNEKLFF
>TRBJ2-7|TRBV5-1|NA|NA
TGCGCCAGCAGCTTGGCCGTTATAGGGACCGACGTCTACGAGCAGTACTTC
CASSLAVIGTDVYEQYF
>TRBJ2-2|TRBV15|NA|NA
TGTGCCACCAGCAGAGACAACACCGGGGAGCTGTTTTTT
CATSRDNTGELFF
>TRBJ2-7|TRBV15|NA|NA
TGTGCCACCAGCCATGCCCGGCGTCCGGGGGAGCAGTACTTC
CATSHARRPGEQYF
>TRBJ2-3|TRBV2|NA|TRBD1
TGTGCCAGCAGTGCCCTGACAGGGAAGAACACAGATACGCAGTATTTT
CASSALTGKNTDTQYF
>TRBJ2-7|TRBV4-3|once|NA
TGCGCCAGCAGCCACACCGAGGGAGCGTCTAGGGAGCAGTACTTC
CASSHTEGASREQYF